This T cell receptor beta chain stems from a study of blood T cell repertoires in COVID-19 (dated by TCRdb to the early 2020s). A note on the overall study: Collaborator samples came from the United States, Italy and Spain and covered acute and convalescent phases of COVID-19. The material from the prospective study consisted of cDNA or gDNA derived from T cells, B-cell-depleted T cells, or PBMCs. Subjects who had been exposed to COVID-19, were actively infected with it, or had recovered from it provided the deeply sampled blood TCRbeta repertoires that made up the dataset. The repertoires were released in a freely available public database intended as a resource for research on the immune response to SARS-CoV-2. Samples were obtained from the ongoing ImmuneRACE study (first 160 participants) and from 1,254 subjects provided by 6 global collaborators. A de-identified subject ID, COVID-19 status, age in years and sex were almost always included in the sample metadata. HLA class I and class II types, where available, came from metadata supplied by the sample provider rather than from assay-based typing. Here is what the overall study found, with its caveats: The quantity of clinical and demographic metadata differed by source and by participant and was supplied without curation.

TCRbeta CDR3 regions were amplified from genomic DNA by means of the immunoSEQ Assay, a bias-controlled multiplex PCR. Turning to the authors' computational methods: The number of nucleated cells in each sample was estimated by amplification of reference gene primers within the assay. To quantify the absolute abundance of each unique TCRbeta CDR3 rearrangement, sequence reads were collapsed and filtered. For each sample, productive Simpson clonality was calculated as the square root of Simpson's diversity index over productive rearrangements. TCRdb obtained this table from immuneACCESS and retained in-frame rearrangements with V and J assigned. These tables miss some clones; where compared with another copy, unresolved V genes account for less than half of the shortfall, and the remainder is unexplained. V and J calls and clone size come straight from that table; D and trimming were deduced from the DNA. The sample has 130,000 to 150,000 clones on record, roughly 84% of them singletons. In total, the top ten clones hold roughly 6.2% of the sample.

Remarks on this clone: The target of this receptor is not known. Base qualities are not at hand, and no much larger clone is one base apart.

Enrolling through a virtual design, the prospective study's participants ranged in age from roughly 18 to 90 years and lived across 24 United States geographic areas. To assign participants to cohorts, the prospective study relied on clinical history that participants themselves reported in a screening survey and a study questionnaire. Exposed participants had been in contact with someone with a PCR-confirmed or clinician-diagnosed COVID-19 case within 2 weeks of study entry. In the prospective study, whole blood, serum and a nasopharyngeal or oropharyngeal swab were collected from each participant by mobile phlebotomists. Prospective study participants could optionally give additional blood draws and questionnaires over a roughly 2-month period. Blood samples from the prospective study were shipped frozen or at room temperature prior to DNA extraction. The CDR3 sequence holds 14 residues, the cysteine and phenylalanine included. Only the CDR3 region is kept as DNA, spanning 42 bases read in frame from base 1.

Sequenced sample: PBMCs or T cells enriched from blood (not recorded which). Rearrangement joined TRBV21-1 to TRBJ2-2; the table's D call TRBD1 went unverified against the DNA. TRBV21-1 is assigned pseudogene status. The clonotype comes from a woman aged 45-59 years who had been exposed to COVID-19. At the DNA level, the sequence is TGTGCCAGAAGGACAGGGGGCGGCACCGGGGAGCTGTTTTTT. This encodes CARRTGGGTGELFF.